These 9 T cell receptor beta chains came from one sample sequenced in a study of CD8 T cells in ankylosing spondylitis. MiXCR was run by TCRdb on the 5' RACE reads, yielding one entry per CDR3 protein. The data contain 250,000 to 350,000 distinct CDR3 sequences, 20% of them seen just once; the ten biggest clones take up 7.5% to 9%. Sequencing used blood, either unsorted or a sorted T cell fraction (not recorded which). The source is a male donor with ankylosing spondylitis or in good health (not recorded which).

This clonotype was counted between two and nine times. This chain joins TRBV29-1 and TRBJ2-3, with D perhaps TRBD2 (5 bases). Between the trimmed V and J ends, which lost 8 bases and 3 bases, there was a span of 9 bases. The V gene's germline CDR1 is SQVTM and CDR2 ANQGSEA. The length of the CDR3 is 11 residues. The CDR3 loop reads CSISGTDTQYF. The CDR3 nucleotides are TGCAGCATTTCGGGGACAGATACGCAGTATTTT.

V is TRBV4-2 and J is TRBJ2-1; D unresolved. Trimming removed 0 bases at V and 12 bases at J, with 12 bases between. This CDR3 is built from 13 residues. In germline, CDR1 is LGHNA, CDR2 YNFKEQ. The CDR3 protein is CASSQDVAWGQFF. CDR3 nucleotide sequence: TGTGCCAGCAGCCAAGATGTGGCCTGGGGGCAGTTCTTC.

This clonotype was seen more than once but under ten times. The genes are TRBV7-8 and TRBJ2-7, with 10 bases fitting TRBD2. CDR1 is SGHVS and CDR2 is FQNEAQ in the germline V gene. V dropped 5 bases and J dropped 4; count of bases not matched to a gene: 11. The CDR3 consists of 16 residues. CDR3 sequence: CASSTALAGVSYEQYV. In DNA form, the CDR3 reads TGTGCCAGCAGCACTGCTCTAGCGGGAGTCTCTTACGAGCAGTACGTC.

The chain's CDR3 is CSASPGRPSEQFF. The CDR3 DNA reads as TGCAGTGCTAGCCCCGGGCGACCGTCTGAGCAGTTCTTC. The V call is TRBV20-1, the J call TRBJ2-1; no clear D. The CDR3 runs 13 residues. Trimming pared 3 bases from V and 9 bases from J, leaving 15 bases between. Germline assignment: CDR1 DFQATT and CDR2 SNEGSKA (reference sequence).

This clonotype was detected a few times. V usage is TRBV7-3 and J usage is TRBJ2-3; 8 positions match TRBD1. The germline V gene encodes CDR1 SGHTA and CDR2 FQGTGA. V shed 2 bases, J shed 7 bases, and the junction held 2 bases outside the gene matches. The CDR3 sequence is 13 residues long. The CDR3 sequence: CASSLDRGHTQYF. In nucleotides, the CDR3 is TGTGCCAGCAGCTTAGACAGGGGCCATACGCAGTATTTT.

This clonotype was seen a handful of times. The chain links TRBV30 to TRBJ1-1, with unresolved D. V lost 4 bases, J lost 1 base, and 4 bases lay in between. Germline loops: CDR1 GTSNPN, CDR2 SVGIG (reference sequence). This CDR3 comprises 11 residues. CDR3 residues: CAWKQNTEAFF. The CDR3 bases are TGTGCCTGGAAACAGAACACTGAAGCTTTCTTT.

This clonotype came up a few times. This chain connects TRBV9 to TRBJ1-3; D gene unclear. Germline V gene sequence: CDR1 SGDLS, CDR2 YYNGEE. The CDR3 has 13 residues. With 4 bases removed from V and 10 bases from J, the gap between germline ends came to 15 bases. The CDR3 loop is CASSSRHLGTIYF. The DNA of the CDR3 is TGTGCCAGCAGCAGCAGGCACCTTGGAACCATATATTTT.

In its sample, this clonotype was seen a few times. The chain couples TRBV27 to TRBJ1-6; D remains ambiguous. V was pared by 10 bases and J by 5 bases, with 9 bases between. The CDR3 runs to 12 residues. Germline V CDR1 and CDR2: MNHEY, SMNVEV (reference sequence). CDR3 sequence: CANPSDNSPLHF. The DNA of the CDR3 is TGTGCCAACCCCTCAGATAATTCACCCCTCCACTTT.

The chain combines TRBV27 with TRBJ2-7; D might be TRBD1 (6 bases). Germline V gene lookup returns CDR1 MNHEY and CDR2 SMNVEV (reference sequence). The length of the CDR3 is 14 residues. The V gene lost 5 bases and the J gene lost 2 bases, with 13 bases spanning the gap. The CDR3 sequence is CASSPWTETYEQYV. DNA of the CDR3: TGTGCCAGCAGTCCCTGGACAGAGACCTACGAGCAGTACGTC.